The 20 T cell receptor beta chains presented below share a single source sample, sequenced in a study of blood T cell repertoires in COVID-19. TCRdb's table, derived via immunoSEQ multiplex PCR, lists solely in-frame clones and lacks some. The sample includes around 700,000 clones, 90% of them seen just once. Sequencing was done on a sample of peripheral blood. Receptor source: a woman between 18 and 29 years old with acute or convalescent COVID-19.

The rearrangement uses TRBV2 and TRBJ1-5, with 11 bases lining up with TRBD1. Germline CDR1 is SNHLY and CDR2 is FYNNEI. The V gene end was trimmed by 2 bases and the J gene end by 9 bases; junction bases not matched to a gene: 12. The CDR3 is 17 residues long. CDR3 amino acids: CASSERWGQGVYRPQHF. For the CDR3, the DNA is TGTGCCAGCAGTGAAAGGTGGGGACAGGGGGTATATCGGCCCCAGCATTTT.

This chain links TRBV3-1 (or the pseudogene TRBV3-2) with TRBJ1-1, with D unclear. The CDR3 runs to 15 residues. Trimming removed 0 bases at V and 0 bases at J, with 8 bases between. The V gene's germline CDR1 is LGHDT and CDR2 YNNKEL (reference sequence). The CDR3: CASSQEPGLNTEAFF. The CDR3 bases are TGTGCCAGCAGCCAAGAACCGGGATTGAACACTGAAGCTTTCTTT.

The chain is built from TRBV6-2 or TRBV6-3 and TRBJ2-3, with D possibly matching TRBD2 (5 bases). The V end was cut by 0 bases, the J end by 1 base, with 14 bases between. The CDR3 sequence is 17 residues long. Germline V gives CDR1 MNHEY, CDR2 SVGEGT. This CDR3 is CASSYSISLAGTDTQYF. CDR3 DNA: TGTGCCAGCAGTTACTCGATTAGCCTAGCCGGCACAGATACGCAGTATTTT.

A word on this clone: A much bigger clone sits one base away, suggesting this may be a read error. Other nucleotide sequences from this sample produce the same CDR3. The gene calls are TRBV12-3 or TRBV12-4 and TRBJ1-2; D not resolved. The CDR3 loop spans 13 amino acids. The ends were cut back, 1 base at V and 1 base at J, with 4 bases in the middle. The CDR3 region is CASSLGSNYGYTF. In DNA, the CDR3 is TGTGCCAGCAGTTTAGGCAGTAACTATGGCTACACCTTC.

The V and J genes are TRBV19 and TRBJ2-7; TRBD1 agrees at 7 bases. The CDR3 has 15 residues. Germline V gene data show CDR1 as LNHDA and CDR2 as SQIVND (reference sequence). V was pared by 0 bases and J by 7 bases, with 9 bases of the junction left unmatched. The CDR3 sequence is CASSIDPTGAWEQYF. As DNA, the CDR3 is TGTGCCAGTAGTATAGATCCAACAGGGGCCTGGGAGCAGTACTTC.

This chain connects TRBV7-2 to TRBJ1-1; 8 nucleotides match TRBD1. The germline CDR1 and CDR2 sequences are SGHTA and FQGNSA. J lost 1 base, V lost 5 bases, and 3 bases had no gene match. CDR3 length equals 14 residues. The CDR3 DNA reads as TGTGCCAGCAGCGGGGGGACAGGGAACACTGAAGCTTTCTTT. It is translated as CASSGGTGNTEAFF.

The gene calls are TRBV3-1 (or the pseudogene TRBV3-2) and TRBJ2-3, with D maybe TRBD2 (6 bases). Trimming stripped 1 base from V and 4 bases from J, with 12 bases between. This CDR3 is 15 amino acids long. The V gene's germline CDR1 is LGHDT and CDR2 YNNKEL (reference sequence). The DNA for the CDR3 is TGTGCCAGCAGCCAAGTCAGGAGGGCGGCAGATACGCAGTATTTT. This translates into CASSQVRRAADTQYF.

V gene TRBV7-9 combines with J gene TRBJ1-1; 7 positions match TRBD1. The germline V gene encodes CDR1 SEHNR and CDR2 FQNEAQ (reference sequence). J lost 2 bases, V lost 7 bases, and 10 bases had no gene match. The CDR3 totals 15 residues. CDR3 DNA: TGTGCCAGCACCCTAGGGACAGCAGCTAACACTGAAGCTTTCTTT. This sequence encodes CASTLGTAANTEAFF.

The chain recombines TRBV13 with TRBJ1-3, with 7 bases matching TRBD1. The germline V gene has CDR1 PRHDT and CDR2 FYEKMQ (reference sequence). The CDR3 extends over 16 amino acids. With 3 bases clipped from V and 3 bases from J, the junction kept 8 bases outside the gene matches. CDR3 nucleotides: TGTGCCAGCAGCTTCGTGCAGGGGGAAGGTGGAAACACCATATATTTT. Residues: CASSFVQGEGGNTIYF.

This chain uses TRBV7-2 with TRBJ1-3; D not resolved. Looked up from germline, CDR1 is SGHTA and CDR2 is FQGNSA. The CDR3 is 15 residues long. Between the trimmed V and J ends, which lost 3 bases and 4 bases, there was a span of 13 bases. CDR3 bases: TGTGCCAGCAGCTTGGAAGGCCACGGGGGAAACACCATATATTTT. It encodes CASSLEGHGGNTIYF.

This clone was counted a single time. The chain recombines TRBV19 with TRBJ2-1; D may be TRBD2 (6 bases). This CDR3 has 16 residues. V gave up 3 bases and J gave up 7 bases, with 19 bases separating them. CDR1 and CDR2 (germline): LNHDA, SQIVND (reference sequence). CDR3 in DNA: TGTGCCAGTAGTATCCTCTTCTTACCCCGGGGGAATGAGCAGTTCTTC. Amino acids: CASSILFLPRGNEQFF.

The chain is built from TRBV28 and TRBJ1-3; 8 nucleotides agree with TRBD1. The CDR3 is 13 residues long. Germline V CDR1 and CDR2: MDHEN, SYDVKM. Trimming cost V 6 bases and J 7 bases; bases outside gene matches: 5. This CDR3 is CASSTGGPNTIYF. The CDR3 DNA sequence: TGTGCCAGCAGCACAGGGGGGCCTAACACCATATATTTT.

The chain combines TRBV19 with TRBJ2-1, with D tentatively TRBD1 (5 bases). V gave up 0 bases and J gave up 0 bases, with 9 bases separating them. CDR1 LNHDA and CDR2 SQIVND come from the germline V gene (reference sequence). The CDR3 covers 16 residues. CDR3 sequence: CASSIEGLSSYNEQFF. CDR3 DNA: TGTGCCAGTAGTATAGAGGGGCTGAGCTCCTACAATGAGCAGTTCTTC.

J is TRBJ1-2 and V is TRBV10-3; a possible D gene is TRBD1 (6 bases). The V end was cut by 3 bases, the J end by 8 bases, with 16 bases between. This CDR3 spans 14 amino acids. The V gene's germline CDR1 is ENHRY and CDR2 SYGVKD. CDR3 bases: TGTGCCATCAGTGAAGGTAGAACAGGGAGAGGCTACACCTTC. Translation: CAISEGRTGRGYTF.

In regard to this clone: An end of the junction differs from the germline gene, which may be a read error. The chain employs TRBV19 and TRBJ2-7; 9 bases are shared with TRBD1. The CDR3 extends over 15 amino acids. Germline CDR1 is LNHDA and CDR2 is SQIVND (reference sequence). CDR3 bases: TGTGCCAGTAGTCTAGAGGGACAGGGTATCCACGAGCAGTACTTC. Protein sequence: CASSLEGQGIHEQYF.

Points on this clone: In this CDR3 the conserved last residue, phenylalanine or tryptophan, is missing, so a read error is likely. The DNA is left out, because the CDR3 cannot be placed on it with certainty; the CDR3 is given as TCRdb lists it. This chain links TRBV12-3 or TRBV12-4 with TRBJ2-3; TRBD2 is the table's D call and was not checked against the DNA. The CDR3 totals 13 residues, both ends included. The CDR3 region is CASSPLLGSGGLL.

CDR3 DNA sequence: TGTGCCACCTCAGGGGGACTTTACAATGAGCAGTTCTTC. This encodes CATSGGLYNEQFF. The chain carries TRBV6-6 and TRBJ2-1, with a tentative D call TRBD1 (7 bases). CDR3 length equals 13 residues. Germline CDR1 reads MNHNY; CDR2 reads SVGAGI (reference sequence). Deletions cut 10 bases from V and 4 bases from J, with 14 bases between.

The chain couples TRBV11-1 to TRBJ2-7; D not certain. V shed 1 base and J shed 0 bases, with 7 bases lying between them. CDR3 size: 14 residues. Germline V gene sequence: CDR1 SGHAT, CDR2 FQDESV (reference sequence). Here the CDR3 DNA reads TGTGCCAGCAGCTTAGATATCTACTCCTACGAGCAGTACTTC. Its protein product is CASSLDIYSYEQYF. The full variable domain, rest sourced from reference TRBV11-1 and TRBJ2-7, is EAEVAQSPRYKITEKSQAVAFWCDPISGHATLYWYRQILGQGPELLVQFQDESVVDDSQLPKDRFSAERLKGVDSTLKIQPAELGDSAMYLCASSLDIYSYEQYFGPGTRLTVT.

The CDR3 nucleotides are TGTGCCAGCAGCCAAGACTCCGGGACAGGCAGCTATGGCTACACCTTC. As protein: CASSQDSGTGSYGYTF. The chain combines TRBV3-1 (or the pseudogene TRBV3-2) with TRBJ1-2; 8 nucleotides align to TRBD1. The CDR3 length is 16 residues. Trimming at V came to 0 bases and at J to 4 bases, leaving 7 bases not matched to a gene. From germline, CDR1 is LGHDT and CDR2 YNNKEL (reference sequence).

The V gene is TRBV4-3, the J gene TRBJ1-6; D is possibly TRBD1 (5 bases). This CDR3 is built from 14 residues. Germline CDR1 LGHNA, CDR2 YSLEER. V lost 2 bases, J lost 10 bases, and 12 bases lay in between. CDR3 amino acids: CASSQLGQGSPLHF. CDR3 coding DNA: TGCGCCAGCAGCCAATTGGGGCAGGGCTCACCCCTCCACTTT.